This T cell receptor (beta chain) was obtained from a study of T cell changes during pregnancy in multiple sclerosis. The CDR3 totals 17 residues. Germline-derived CDR1 and CDR2 are LNHDA and SQIVND (reference sequence). Trimming left V 5 bases short and J 0 bases short, with 19 bases between. Clones were sequenced by immunoSEQ multiplex PCR, and TCRdb holds only the in-frame ones, with some missing. The data contain tens of thousands of clones, about 91% of them seen just once; the ten biggest clones take up 4.8%. Sample: peripheral blood, taken in the first trimester of pregnancy. The TCR comes from a female donor in good health, enrolled as a control in a pregnancy study. The J gene is TRBJ1-2, the V gene TRBV19; D call uncertain. The CDR3 loop is CASSLSPGVLTNYGYTF. CDR3 sequence (DNA): TGTGCCAGTAGTTTATCCCCGGGAGTGCTCACTAACTATGGCTACACCTTC.